This T cell receptor beta chain comes out of a study of control samples from healthy donors and cancer patients. The protocol was immunoSEQ multiplex PCR, while the TCRdb copy is restricted to in-frame clones and leaves out a portion. The sample lists roughly 130,000 clones; 70% to 90% were seen once. V was cut by 1 base and J by 7 bases, with 10 bases left in between. The CDR3 has 13 residues. Germline V gene sequence: CDR1 MDHEN, CDR2 SYDVKM. The sequence was collected from a middle-aged man in good health. Sequencing was carried out using blood. The chain has TRBV28 and TRBJ1-1; perhaps TRBD1 as D (6 bases). Written as DNA, the CDR3 is TGTGCCAGCAGTTTATCGGTGACAGGTGAAGCTTTCTTT. Residues: CASSLSVTGEAFF.